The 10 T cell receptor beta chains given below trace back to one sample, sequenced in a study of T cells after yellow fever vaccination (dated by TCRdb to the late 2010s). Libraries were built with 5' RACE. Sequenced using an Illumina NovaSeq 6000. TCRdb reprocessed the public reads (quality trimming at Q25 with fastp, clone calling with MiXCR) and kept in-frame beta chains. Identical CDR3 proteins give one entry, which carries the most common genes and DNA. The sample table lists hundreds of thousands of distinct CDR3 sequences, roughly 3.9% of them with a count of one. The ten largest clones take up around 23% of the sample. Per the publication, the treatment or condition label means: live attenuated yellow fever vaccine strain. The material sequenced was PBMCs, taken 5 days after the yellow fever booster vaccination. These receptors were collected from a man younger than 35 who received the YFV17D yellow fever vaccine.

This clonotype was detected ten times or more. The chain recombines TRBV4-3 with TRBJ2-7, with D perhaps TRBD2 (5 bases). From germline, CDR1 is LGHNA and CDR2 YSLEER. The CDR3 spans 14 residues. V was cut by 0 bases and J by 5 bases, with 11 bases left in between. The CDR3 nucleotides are TGCGCCAGCAGCCAAGAGAGGGAACTCCACGAGCAGTACTTC. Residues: CASSQERELHEQYF.

CDR3 sequence (DNA): TGCGCCAGCAGCTGGAAGGGACAGGACGTCGAGCAGTACTTC. Translation: CASSWKGQDVEQYF. This chain joins TRBV5-1 and TRBJ2-7, with 8 bases that match TRBD1. Germline trimming cut 3 bases from V and 6 bases from J; bases unmatched to any gene: 8. CDR3 size: 14 residues. From germline, CDR1 is SGHRS and CDR2 YFSETQ.

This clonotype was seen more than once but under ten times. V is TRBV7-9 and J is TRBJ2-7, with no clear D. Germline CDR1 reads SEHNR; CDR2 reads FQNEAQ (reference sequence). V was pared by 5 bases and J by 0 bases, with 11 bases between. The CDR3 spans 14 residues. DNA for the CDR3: TGTGCCAGCAGCCCCCAAGGCCTCTCCTACGAGCAGTACTTC. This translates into CASSPQGLSYEQYF.

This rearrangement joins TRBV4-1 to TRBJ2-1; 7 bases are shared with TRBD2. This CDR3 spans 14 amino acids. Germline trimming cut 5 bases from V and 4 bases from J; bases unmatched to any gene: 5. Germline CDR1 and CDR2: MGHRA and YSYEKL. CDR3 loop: CASSEGGGYNEQFF. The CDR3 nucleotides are TGCGCCAGCAGCGAAGGCGGGGGTTACAATGAGCAGTTCTTC.

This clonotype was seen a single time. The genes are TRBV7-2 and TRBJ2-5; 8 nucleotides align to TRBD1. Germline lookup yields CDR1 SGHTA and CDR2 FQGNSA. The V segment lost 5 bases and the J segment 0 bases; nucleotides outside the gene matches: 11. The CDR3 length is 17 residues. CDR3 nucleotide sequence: TGTGCCAGCAGCCTAAGCTTGGGACAGGCATACCAAGAGACCCAGTACTTC. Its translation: CASSLSLGQAYQETQYF.

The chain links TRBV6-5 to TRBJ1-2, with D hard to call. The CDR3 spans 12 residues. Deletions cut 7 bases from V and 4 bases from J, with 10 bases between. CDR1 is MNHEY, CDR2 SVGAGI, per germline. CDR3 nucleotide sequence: TGTGCCAGCACCCGACCCTTCTATGGCTACACCTTC. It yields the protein CASTRPFYGYTF.

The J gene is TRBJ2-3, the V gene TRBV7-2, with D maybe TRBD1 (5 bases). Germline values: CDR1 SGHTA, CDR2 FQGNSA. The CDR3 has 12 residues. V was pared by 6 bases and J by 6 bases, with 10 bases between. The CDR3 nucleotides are TGTGCCAGCAGGAAACAGGAGGATACGCAGTATTTT. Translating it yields CASRKQEDTQYF.

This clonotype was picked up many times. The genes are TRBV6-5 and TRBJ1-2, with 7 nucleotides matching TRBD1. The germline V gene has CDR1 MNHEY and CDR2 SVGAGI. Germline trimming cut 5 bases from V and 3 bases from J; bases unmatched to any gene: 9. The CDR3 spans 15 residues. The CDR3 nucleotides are TGTGCCAGCAGTCGATCTACAGGGGAGTACTATGGCTACACCTTC. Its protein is CASSRSTGEYYGYTF.

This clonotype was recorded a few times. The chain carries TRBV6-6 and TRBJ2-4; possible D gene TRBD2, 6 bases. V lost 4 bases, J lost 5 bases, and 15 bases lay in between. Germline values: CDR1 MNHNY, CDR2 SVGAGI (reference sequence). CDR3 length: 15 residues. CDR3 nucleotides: TGTGCCAGCAGTTCCATCGGGGGTAGGGAAAACATTCAGTACTTC. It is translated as CASSSIGGRENIQYF.

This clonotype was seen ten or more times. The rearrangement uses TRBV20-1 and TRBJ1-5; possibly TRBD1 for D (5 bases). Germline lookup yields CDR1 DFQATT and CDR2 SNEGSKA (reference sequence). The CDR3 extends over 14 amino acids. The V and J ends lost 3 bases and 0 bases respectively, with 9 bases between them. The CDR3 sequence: CSARQGYSNQPQHF. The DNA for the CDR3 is TGCAGTGCTAGGCAGGGTTATAGCAATCAGCCCCAGCATTTT.